Detailed here is one TCR beta chain. The antigen is undetermined. Assay used: immunoSEQ multiplex PCR; TCRdb lists only in-frame clones, some missing. The table lists 130,000 to 150,000 clones, more than 75% of them singletons. This sample was included in a study of T cell responses to AZD1222 COVID-19 vaccine. This CDR3 is built from 14 residues. With 3 bases clipped from V and 1 base from J, the junction kept 4 bases outside the gene matches. The germline V gene encodes CDR1 SGHRS and CDR2 YFSETQ. Findings and limits, study-wide: The study reported that nearly half of spike-specific TCRs target unmutated variant regions.

V and J are TRBV5-1 and TRBJ2-7; 7 bases line up with TRBD1. The sequence derives from an adult who received the AZD1222 COVID-19 vaccine. Specimen: peripheral blood, collected 28 days after the second AZD1222 dose. As DNA, the CDR3 is TGCGCCAGCAGCTATGACAGGGTTTCCTACGAGCAGTACTTC. Translation gives CASSYDRVSYEQYF.